This TCR beta chain was retrieved from a study of response to subunit inactivated influenza vaccine. Study-level findings and limits: Only a handful of new T cells, the authors suggested, are recruited with each seasonal influenza vaccination.

The J segment lost 0 bases and the V segment lost 5 bases, leaving 6 bases of the junction unmatched. This CDR3 region has 15 residues. Germline values: CDR1 MNHEY, CDR2 SMNVEV (reference sequence). TCRdb reprocessed the RT-PCR reads with MiXCR, giving one entry per CDR3 protein. The profile shows more than 450,000 distinct CDR3 sequences, 11% of them singletons. This clonotype was detected many times. Its target is not known. The same sample was also studied in work on T cells expressing NK-cell markers. From that second work: For TCR beta, cDNA was produced by 5'RACE template switching with UMIs. From sorted CD3+CD56+NKG2C+, CD3+CD56+NKG2C- and CD3+CD56-NKG2C+ T cells came the TCR beta repertoires. Sequencing covered eight donors, seven HCMV-seropositive and one seronegative. The CD3+CD56-NKG2C+ fraction was also led by these clonotypes in a few donors.

This specimen consisted of PBMCs from blood, obtained on the day of vaccination. This chain connects TRBV27 to TRBJ1-1; 7 bases line up with TRBD1. The sequence came from a man aged 45 to 65 who received an inactivated influenza vaccine. CDR3 in amino acids: CASSNRGRMNTEAFF. The CDR3 nucleotides are TGTGCCAGCAGTAACAGGGGACGGATGAACACTGAAGCTTTCTTT.